Shown below are 5 T cell receptor beta chains from a single sample sequenced in a study of glioma-infiltrating T cells after dendritic cell vaccination. The time point here: after dendritic cell vaccination, including at tumor progression/relapse. Method: immunoSEQ multiplex PCR; TCRdb's copy keeps in-frame clones and lacks some. The sample contains 75,000 to 95,000 clones, 75% to 90% of which appear only once. The sequencing here drew on blood, taken after dendritic cell vaccination. Receptors originate from a human donor with glioblastoma.

The chain is built from TRBV2 and TRBJ1-5; no clear D. V was cut by 5 bases and J by 0 bases, with 14 bases left in between. There are 16 residues in the CDR3. CDR1 SNHLY and CDR2 FYNNEI come from the germline V gene. The DNA of the CDR3 is TGTGCCAGCAGTCCCTGGAGCGGCTATAGCAATCAGCCCCAGCATTTT. As protein: CASSPWSGYSNQPQHF.

This clone was picked up one time. This sequence joins TRBV5-1 and TRBJ2-5; 8 bases are a match to TRBD1. V shed 1 base and J 4 bases; nucleotides not matched to a gene: 6. This CDR3 spans 15 amino acids. Germline V gene data show CDR1 as SGHRS and CDR2 as YFSETQ. The CDR3 bases are TGCGCCAGCAGCTTGTCAGGGGGCCGGGGAGAGACCCAGTACTTC. It yields the protein CASSLSGGRGETQYF.

The chain is built from TRBV6-1 and TRBJ1-5; 11 bases align to TRBD1. This CDR3 region has 16 residues. The germline V gene encodes CDR1 MNHNS and CDR2 SASEGT. V lost 4 bases, J lost 6 bases, and 8 bases stayed unmatched. Here the CDR3 reads CASSAAGTGGTQPQHF. CDR3 coding DNA: TGTGCCAGCAGTGCAGCCGGGACAGGGGGGACTCAGCCCCAGCATTTT.

This sequence joins TRBV19 and TRBJ2-1; tentatively, D is TRBD1 (5 bases). Trimming stripped 4 bases from V and 3 bases from J, with 13 bases between. Germline-derived CDR1 and CDR2 are LNHDA and SQIVND (reference sequence). This CDR3 has 15 amino acids. Here the CDR3 reads CASSRQGRDYNEQFF. The DNA of the CDR3 is TGTGCCAGTAGTAGGCAGGGAAGGGACTACAATGAGCAGTTCTTC.

The rearrangement joins TRBV5-4 to TRBJ2-5; tentatively, D is TRBD2 (6 bases). Trimming cost V 0 bases and J 5 bases, with 8 bases left between them. Germline V gene lookup returns CDR1 SGHNT and CDR2 YYREEE (reference sequence). The length of the CDR3 is 13 residues. CDR3 DNA: TGTGCCAGCAGCTTGGCTAGCGATGAGACCCAGTACTTC. This codes for CASSLASDETQYF.